This is a list of T cell receptor beta chains from one sample in a study of beta chain features in type 1 diabetes. Only in-frame clones appear in the TCRdb table, and some are missing; sequencing was by immunoSEQ multiplex PCR. Of roughly 70,000 clones listed, approximately 47% were seen once; the top ten hold 0.7%. Sequenced sample: central memory CD4+ T cells from blood. The source of these receptors is a man aged 30-40 years with type 1 diabetes. The CDR3 runs from the conserved cysteine through the conserved F or W. The order of the fields is clone size, D gene, J gene, V gene, CDR3 length, CDR3 protein, CDR3 DNA. D genes are given only for firm matches. The size of a clone is reported for some rows only, either as once, few or many, or as a class for expanded clones.

>NA|TRBD1|TRBJ1-2|TRBV30|13
CAWDRDRGHGYTF
TGTGCCTGGGACCGGGACAGGGGGCATGGCTACACCTTC
>few|TRBD2|TRBJ2-7|TRBV19|14
CARAGAGGPYEQYF
TGTGCCAGAGCTGGAGCGGGGGGTCCCTACGAGCAGTACTTC
>NA|TRBD1|TRBJ1-5|TRBV18|15
CASSSDRGGNQPQHF
TGTGCCAGCTCGTCGGACAGGGGGGGTAATCAGCCCCAGCATTTT
>NA|NA|TRBJ1-1|TRBV2|13
CASQGQLNTEAFF
TGTGCCAGCCAAGGACAGTTGAACACTGAAGCTTTCTTT
>few|NA|TRBJ2-1|TRBV27|16
CASSSANSPPYNEQFF
TGTGCCAGCAGTTCAGCGAACTCGCCTCCCTACAATGAGCAGTTCTTC
>NA|TRBD2|TRBJ2-3|TRBV10-3|14
CAIRTSGNTDTQYF
TGTGCCATCAGGACTAGCGGAAACACAGATACGCAGTATTTT
>few|NA|TRBJ2-1|TRBV11-2|13
CASSFEQYNEQFF
TGTGCCAGCAGCTTTGAACAGTACAATGAGCAGTTCTTC
>NA|NA|TRBJ2-2|TRBV5-1|17
CASSIQTGYWRTGELFF
TGCGCCAGCAGCATACAAACAGGGTACTGGAGGACCGGGGAGCTGTTTTTT
>NA|NA|TRBJ1-4|TRBV30|13
CAWSAVAGEKLFF
TGTGCCTGGAGTGCAGTAGCGGGTGAAAAACTGTTTTTT
>NA|NA|TRBJ1-1|TRBV7-9|14
CASSLVGANTEAFF
TGTGCCAGCAGCTTAGTAGGGGCGAACACTGAAGCTTTCTTT
>few|NA|TRBJ1-1|TRBV13|16
CASSLGAGTGGTEAFF
TGTGCCAGCAGCTTAGGGGCGGGAACCGGGGGGACTGAAGCTTTCTTT
>NA|TRBD1|TRBJ1-1|TRBV5-1|16
CASSLALGLGDREAFF
TGCGCCAGCAGCTTGGCCCTTGGTCTTGGGGACAGGGAAGCTTTCTTT
>NA|TRBD1|TRBJ1-2|TRBV5-6|15
CASSSPGQGFYGYTF
TGTGCCAGCAGCTCACCGGGACAGGGCTTCTATGGCTACACCTTC
>NA|NA|TRBJ2-3|TRBV30|17
CAWSAPPRGLSTDTQYF
TGTGCCTGGAGTGCCCCCCCGCGGGGCCTTAGCACAGATACGCAGTATTTT
>once|NA|TRBJ1-3|TRBV11-2|12
CASSFAGNTIYF
TGTGCCAGCAGCTTCGCTGGAAACACCATATATTTT
>NA|TRBD2|TRBJ2-7|TRBV15|16
CATSRDRLALSYEQYF
TGTGCCACCAGCAGAGATAGACTAGCGCTCTCCTACGAGCAGTACTTC
>NA|TRBD1|TRBJ2-1|TRBV11-2|15
CASSTRDRGANEQFF
TGTGCCAGCAGCACACGGGACAGGGGTGCCAATGAGCAGTTCTTC
>NA|TRBD2|TRBJ2-1|TRBV6-1|15
CASRDFSGGADEQFF
TGTGCCAGCAGAGACTTTAGCGGGGGGGCTGATGAGCAGTTCTTC
>NA|NA|TRBJ1-3|TRBV7-9|15
CAVKTGTFSGNTIYF
TGTGCCGTGAAGACGGGAACATTCTCTGGAAACACCATATATTTT
>NA|TRBD1|TRBJ2-4|TRBV6-1|14
CASSEPGQGNIQYF
TGTGCCAGCAGTGAACCGGGACAGGGCAACATTCAGTACTTC
>NA|NA|TRBJ2-2|TRBV18|14
CASSLGQNTGELFF
TGTGCCAGCTCATTAGGACAGAACACCGGGGAGCTGTTTTTT
>NA|NA|TRBJ1-1|TRBV20-1|11
CSSRGPAEAFF
TGCAGTTCCAGGGGACCTGCTGAAGCTTTCTTT